This TCR beta chain was observed in a study of blood T cell repertoires in COVID-19 (dated by TCRdb to 2020 to 2022). Broadly, across the study: The collaborator samples originated in the United States, Italy and Spain and spanned the acute and convalescent phases of COVID-19. The samples were drawn from two sources: the first 160 participants of the ongoing ImmuneRACE study, and 1,254 subjects contributed by 6 global collaborators. The dataset comprised deeply sampled blood TCRbeta repertoires from subjects exposed to, actively infected with, or recovered from COVID-19. Where available, HLA class I and class II types were taken from metadata supplied by the sample provider and were not determined by assay-based typing. The repertoires were released in a freely available public database meant as a resource for research on the immune response to SARS-CoV-2. The material from the prospective study consisted of cDNA or gDNA derived from T cells, B-cell-depleted T cells, or PBMCs. A de-identified subject ID, COVID-19 status, age in years and sex were almost always included in the sample metadata.

One collaborating source in Seattle enrolled patients during active infection and followed them longitudinally through the course of disease. Each collaborating institution followed its own protocols to collect whole blood in K2EDTA tubes. Collaborator samples were shipped for TCRbeta analysis as frozen whole blood, isolated PBMCs, or DNA extracted from either sample type. The study at large found these results: The quantity of clinical and demographic metadata differed by source and by participant and was supplied without curation.

V is clipped by 3 bases and J by 3 bases, and the sequence between their germline boundaries is 10 bases long. CDR1 and CDR2 are drawn from the germline V gene: LGHNA, YSLEER. Reading from cysteine to phenylalanine, the CDR3 counts 14 amino acids. The only DNA kept is the CDR3, 42 bases in frame from the first base. The immunoSEQ Assay, a bias-controlled multiplex PCR, was used to amplify TCRbeta CDR3 regions from genomic DNA. As for how the authors treated the data: Within the assay, amplification of reference gene primers was used to estimate how many nucleated cells each sample contained. Sequence reads were collapsed and filtered to measure the absolute abundance of every unique TCRbeta CDR3 rearrangement. Productive Simpson clonality was computed per sample as the square root of Simpson's diversity index over productive rearrangements. TCRdb took over this immuneACCESS table, retaining in-frame rearrangements with V and J assigned. Such tables are incomplete; in checked studies, under half of the missing clones stem from an unresolved V gene, and the remainder is unexplained. V, J and clone size are taken as reported in that table, and D and trimming were inferred from the DNA itself. The sample contains 410,000 or so clones, about 89% of them found a single time. Under 2% of the sample is taken by the ten largest.

As concerns this clone: Its specific antigen is unknown. No much larger clonotype is one base removed from it; base qualities were not supplied.

The sequenced sample consisted of peripheral blood. The sequence was collected from a woman between 40 and 55 years old with COVID-19, enrolled during active disease. The chain uses TRBV4-3 and TRBJ2-3; TRBD2 is a weak D gene call, 5 bases matching. The CDR3 reads as follows: CASSQERDTDTQYF. The DNA reads TGCGCCAGCAGCCAGGAGAGGGATACAGATACGCAGTATTTT.